These 26 T cell receptor beta chains were sequenced from one sample in a study of siplizumab effects on memory and regulatory T cells. Generated by immunoSEQ multiplex PCR, the TCRdb table keeps only in-frame clones and is missing some. This repertoire shows 95,000 to 100,000 clones, roughly 91% found once; its top ten account for around 12%. Sequencing input: non-Treg CD4+ T cells sorted from blood. These receptors all come from a human donor in good health.

The chain carries TRBV29-1 and TRBJ2-7, with 7 bases that match TRBD1. J lost 2 bases, V lost 4 bases, and 5 bases had no gene match. The germline V gene has CDR1 SQVTM and CDR2 ANQGSEA. This CDR3 region has 13 residues. The CDR3 bases are TGCAGCGTTGCCCGGGACAGCCCCTACGAGCAGTACTTC. Translated: CSVARDSPYEQYF.

The V and J genes are TRBV27 and TRBJ1-5; 8 positions match TRBD1. The CDR3 extends over 16 amino acids. J lost 1 base, V lost 5 bases, and 7 bases had no gene match. CDR1 and CDR2 from the germline V gene are MNHEY and SMNVEV (reference sequence). CDR3 in amino acids: CASSLRTGTSNQPQHF. For the CDR3, the DNA is TGTGCCAGCAGTCTCCGGACAGGGACAAGCAATCAGCCCCAGCATTTT.

The genes are TRBV18 and TRBJ2-5; 7 nucleotides align to TRBD1. CDR3 length: 13 residues. Germline V gene lookup returns CDR1 KGHSH and CDR2 LQKENI. With 6 bases clipped from V and 3 bases from J, the junction kept 4 bases outside the gene matches. The CDR3 protein is CASSRDRKETQYF. DNA of the CDR3: TGTGCCAGCTCTCGGGACAGAAAAGAGACCCAGTACTTC. Combining the CDR3 with reference TRBV18 and TRBJ2-5 gives the whole variable domain NAGVMQNPRHLVRRRGQEARLRCSPMKGHSHVYWYRQLPEEGLKFMVYLQKENIIDESGMPKERFSAEFPKEGPSILRIQQVVRGDSAAYFCASSRDRKETQYFGPGTRLLVL.

The V call is TRBV7-3, the J call TRBJ2-5; TRBD2 agrees at 11 bases. The V gene end was trimmed by 2 bases and the J gene end by 5 bases; junction bases not matched to a gene: 7. Germline V lookup: CDR1 SGHTA, CDR2 FQGTGA. CDR3 length equals 16 residues. The CDR3 region has the DNA TGTGCCAGCAGCTTACGGGGACTAGCGGATAAGGAGACCCAGTACTTC. This codes for CASSLRGLADKETQYF.

This chain connects TRBV27 to TRBJ2-7; 7 bases agree with TRBD1. Germline values: CDR1 MNHEY, CDR2 SMNVEV (reference sequence). Trimming cost V 5 bases and J 6 bases; bases outside gene matches: 10. This CDR3 region has 14 residues. The CDR3 DNA reads TGTGCCAGCAGTCTCATCAGGGGGAATACCGAGCAGTACTTC. It translates to CASSLIRGNTEQYF.

This clone has only one observation. CDR3 sequence (DNA): TGTGCCAGTACCAAAAAACAGGGGGCTTTATTCACTGAAGCTTTCTTT. This encodes CASTKKQGALFTEAFF. The genes are TRBV19 and TRBJ1-1, with 9 bases matching TRBD1. J was trimmed by 4 bases and V by 7 bases; bases with no gene match: 13. Germline V gene sequence: CDR1 LNHDA, CDR2 SQIVND (reference sequence). The CDR3 length is 16 residues.

Only one count was recorded for this clone. The rearrangement uses TRBV30 and TRBJ1-1, with D unresolved. CDR1 GTSNPN and CDR2 SVGIG come from the germline V gene (reference sequence). The CDR3 spans 13 residues. Trimming took off 1 base at V and 5 bases at J, with 11 bases between the two ends. The CDR3 bases are TGTGCCTGGAGTGGGCGCCTGGGGACTGAAGCTTTCTTT. Its protein product is CAWSGRLGTEAFF.

The chain employs TRBV30 and TRBJ1-4; 7 bases are shared with TRBD1. The germline V gene has CDR1 GTSNPN and CDR2 SVGIG (reference sequence). V lost 3 bases to trimming and J lost 6 bases; unmatched junction nucleotides: 7. The CDR3 totals 14 residues. The DNA of the CDR3 is TGTGCCTGGAGGAAACAGGGGAAGGATGAAAAACTGTTTTTT. It is translated as CAWRKQGKDEKLFF.

The chain couples TRBV4-2 to TRBJ1-2; D remains ambiguous. This CDR3 is built from 15 residues. V was clipped by 0 bases and J by 6 bases, with 14 bases between them. The germline CDR1 and CDR2 sequences are LGHNA and YNFKEQ. This CDR3 is CASSQDLSQSNGYTF. CDR3 in DNA: TGTGCCAGCAGCCAAGATCTTTCGCAGTCTAATGGCTACACCTTC.

The rearrangement joins TRBV30 to TRBJ1-2, with unresolved D. The germline gives CDR1 GTSNPN, CDR2 SVGIG (reference sequence). V lost 4 bases to trimming and J lost 2 bases, with 14 bases between them. This CDR3 region has 14 residues. CDR3 DNA sequence: TGTGCCTGGACTCGATCATCCTCAAACTATGGCTACACCTTC. Translation gives CAWTRSSSNYGYTF. The full variable domain, completed using reference TRBV30 and TRBJ1-2, is SQTIHQWPATLVQPVGSPLSLECTVEGTSNPNLYWYRQAAGRGLQLLFYSVGIGQISSEVPQNLSASRPQDRQFILSSKKLLLSDSGFYLCAWTRSSSNYGYTFGSGTRLTVV.

The V call is TRBV10-3, the J call TRBJ2-2; 7 bases agree with TRBD2. CDR3 length equals 14 residues. Trimming cost V 8 bases and J 7 bases; bases outside gene matches: 10. Germline assignment: CDR1 ENHRY and CDR2 SYGVKD. CDR3 nucleotide sequence: TGTGCCATCGGCCTAGCGGAGGGGATCGGGGAGCTGTTTTTT. Translated: CAIGLAEGIGELFF.

The rearrangement links TRBV9 to TRBJ2-7; maybe TRBD1 (5 bases). Germline CDR1 and CDR2: SGDLS and YYNGEE. The CDR3 is 13 residues long. Trimming shortened V by 3 bases and J by 5 bases, and 12 bases separated the two germline ends. DNA for the CDR3: TGTGCCAGCAGCGGGACCCCAGGGAACGAGCAGTACTTC. This codes for CASSGTPGNEQYF. The full variable domain, its missing parts supplied by reference TRBV9 and TRBJ2-7, is DSGVTQTPKHLITATGQRVTLRCSPRSGDLSVYWYQQSLDQGLQFLIQYYNGEERAKGNILERFSAQQFPDLHSELNLSSLELGDSALYFCASSGTPGNEQYFGPGTRLTVT.

The chain recombines TRBV9 with TRBJ2-5; the D is unclear. V lost 0 bases and J 3 bases, leaving 6 bases between the germline ends. The CDR3 runs 13 residues. Looked up from germline, CDR1 is SGDLS and CDR2 is YYNGEE. DNA of the CDR3: TGTGCCAGCAGCGTAGGTTCCGAAGAGACCCAGTACTTC. Amino acids: CASSVGSEETQYF.

J is TRBJ1-3 and V is TRBV7-3; D remains ambiguous. Trimming removed 2 bases at V and 7 bases at J, with 12 bases between. Germline loops: CDR1 SGHTA, CDR2 FQGTGA. The CDR3 is made up of 14 amino acids. The CDR3 sequence: CASSLLPGGNTIYF. Here the CDR3 DNA reads TGTGCCAGCAGCTTACTCCCCGGTGGCAACACCATATATTTT.

The J gene is TRBJ2-3, the V gene TRBV5-1, with 7 bases that match TRBD1. The CDR3 has 13 residues. Germline values: CDR1 SGHRS, CDR2 YFSETQ. The J segment lost 9 bases and the V segment lost 5 bases, leaving 9 bases of the junction unmatched. DNA for the CDR3: TGCGCCAGCAGGCCTGACAGGGAAGGAACGCAGTATTTT. It translates to CASRPDREGTQYF.

J is TRBJ2-5 and V is TRBV30; D may be TRBD1 or TRBD2 (5 bases each). V was pared by 2 bases and J by 4 bases, with 8 bases between. CDR1 GTSNPN and CDR2 SVGIG come from the germline V gene (reference sequence). The CDR3 is 12 residues long. CDR3 nucleotides: TGTGCCTGGAGTCACGGGGCAGAGACCCAGTACTTC. Translation: CAWSHGAETQYF.

This clone was found a few times. The chain uses TRBV12-5 and TRBJ1-1; a weak D match, TRBD1 (5 bases). Germline V gene data show CDR1 as LGHNT and CDR2 as FRNRAP. Trimming cost V 2 bases and J 5 bases, with 15 bases left between them. This CDR3 comprises 15 residues. The CDR3 bases are TGTGCTAGTGGTTTGCACGCCGGGGGGGGTACTGAAGCTTTCTTT. Amino acid sequence: CASGLHAGGGTEAFF.

V and J are TRBV6-1 and TRBJ2-1; D remains unclear. There are 15 residues in the CDR3. From germline, CDR1 is MNHNS and CDR2 SASEGT. Deletions cut 3 bases from V and 8 bases from J, with 17 bases between. CDR3 sequence: CASSEMLVVADEQFF. DNA of the CDR3: TGTGCCAGCAGTGAGATGCTAGTGGTCGCCGATGAGCAGTTCTTC.

V and J are TRBV10-3 and TRBJ2-5; possible D gene TRBD2, 6 bases. The CDR3 runs 12 residues. V lost 6 bases and J lost 2, with 7 bases in between. Germline lookup yields CDR1 ENHRY and CDR2 SYGVKD. CDR3 nucleotides: TGTGCCATCAGCCGGGAGCAAGAGACCCAGTACTTC. Translation: CAISREQETQYF.

The chain is built from TRBV7-9 and TRBJ2-7, with D possibly being TRBD1 (6 bases). V shed 8 bases and J shed 3 bases, with 20 bases lying between them. Germline V gene data show CDR1 as SEHNR and CDR2 as FQNEAQ (reference sequence). This CDR3 is built from 15 residues. Written as DNA, the CDR3 is TGTGCCAGCCGCGATTCCAGGGGCAGGGACTACGAGCAGTACTTC. The encoded protein is CASRDSRGRDYEQYF. Using reference TRBV7-9 and TRBJ2-7 for the parts outside the CDR3, the full variable domain is DTGVSQNPRHKITKRGQNVTFRCDPISEHNRLYWYRQTLGQGPEFLTYFQNEAQLEKSRLLSDRFSAERPKGSFSTLEIQRTEQGDSAMYLCASRDSRGRDYEQYFGPGTRLTVT.

J is TRBJ2-5 and V is TRBV30, with D tentatively TRBD2 (5 bases). Trimming took 1 base from V and 5 from J, leaving 8 bases between them. This CDR3 region has 12 residues. Germline CDR1 GTSNPN, CDR2 SVGIG (reference sequence). The DNA of the CDR3 is TGTGCCTGGAGTGCGAGGGTGGAGACCCAGTACTTC. Amino acid sequence: CAWSARVETQYF.

CDR3 in DNA: TGTGCCAGCAGCTTCGACAGGGTTCGCACAGATACGCAGTATTTT. Translating it yields CASSFDRVRTDTQYF. The V gene is TRBV7-8, the J gene TRBJ2-3; 7 bases align to TRBD1. Germline CDR1 and CDR2: SGHVS and FQNEAQ. The CDR3 has 15 amino acids. Losses at the gene ends were 3 bases for V and 1 base for J; bases not matched to a gene: 4.

The rearrangement joins TRBV5-4 to TRBJ2-3, with D perhaps TRBD1 (5 bases). Deletions cut 0 bases from V and 3 bases from J, with 8 bases between. Germline V gene lookup returns CDR1 SGHNT and CDR2 YYREEE (reference sequence). The CDR3 is made up of 14 amino acids. The CDR3 loop reads CASSLEGATDTQYF. CDR3 nucleotide sequence: TGTGCCAGCAGCTTGGAAGGGGCGACAGATACGCAGTATTTT.

This chain links TRBV7-2 with TRBJ2-7; TRBD1 might be the D (6 bases). This CDR3 spans 14 amino acids. Germline V gene sequence: CDR1 SGHTA, CDR2 FQGNSA. Trimming stripped 1 base from V and 3 bases from J, with 10 bases between. CDR3 DNA: TGTGCCAGCAGCTTAGGGGACACTGACTACGAGCAGTACTTC. Translating it yields CASSLGDTDYEQYF.

This chain uses TRBV7-9 with TRBJ2-1; 7 nucleotides line up with TRBD1. V gave up 4 bases and J gave up 6 bases; unmatched junction bases: 3. The length of the CDR3 is 13 residues. CDR1 and CDR2 (germline): SEHNR, FQNEAQ (reference sequence). The CDR3 DNA reads as TGTGCCAGCAGCTCTTCAGGGGGCAATGAGCAGTTCTTC. Translation gives CASSSSGGNEQFF.

The V gene is TRBV10-3, the J gene TRBJ2-1; D may correspond to TRBD1 or TRBD2 (5 bases each). The CDR3 contains 15 residues. Germline V gene sequence: CDR1 ENHRY, CDR2 SYGVKD. Trimming removed 6 bases at V and 0 bases at J, with 12 bases between. The CDR3 nucleotides are TGTGCCATCAGCGGGGACCTTAGCTCCTACAATGAGCAGTTCTTC. Its translation is CAISGDLSSYNEQFF.